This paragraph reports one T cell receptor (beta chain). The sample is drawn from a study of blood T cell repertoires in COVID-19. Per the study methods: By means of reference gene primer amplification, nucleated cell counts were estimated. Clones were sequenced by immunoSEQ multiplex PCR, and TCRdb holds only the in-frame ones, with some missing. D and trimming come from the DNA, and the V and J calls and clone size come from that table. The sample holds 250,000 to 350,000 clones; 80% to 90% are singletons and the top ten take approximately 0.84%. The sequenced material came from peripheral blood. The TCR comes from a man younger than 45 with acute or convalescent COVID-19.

For the CDR3, the DNA is TGTGCCAGCAGCTCGCCCGGGGGGGGGAATAGAGCCGGGGAGCTGTTTTTT. This translates into CASSSPGGGNRAGELFF. The V and J genes are TRBV9 and TRBJ2-2, with 8 nucleotides matching TRBD2. CDR3 length: 17 amino acids. The J segment lost 6 bases and the V segment lost 4 bases, leaving 14 bases of the junction unmatched. Germline assignment: CDR1 SGDLS and CDR2 YYNGEE. The complete variable domain, with remaining parts taken from reference TRBV9 and TRBJ2-2, reads DSGVTQTPKHLITATGQRVTLRCSPRSGDLSVYWYQQSLDQGLQFLIQYYNGEERAKGNILERFSAQQFPDLHSELNLSSLELGDSALYFCASSSPGGGNRAGELFFGEGSRLTVL.